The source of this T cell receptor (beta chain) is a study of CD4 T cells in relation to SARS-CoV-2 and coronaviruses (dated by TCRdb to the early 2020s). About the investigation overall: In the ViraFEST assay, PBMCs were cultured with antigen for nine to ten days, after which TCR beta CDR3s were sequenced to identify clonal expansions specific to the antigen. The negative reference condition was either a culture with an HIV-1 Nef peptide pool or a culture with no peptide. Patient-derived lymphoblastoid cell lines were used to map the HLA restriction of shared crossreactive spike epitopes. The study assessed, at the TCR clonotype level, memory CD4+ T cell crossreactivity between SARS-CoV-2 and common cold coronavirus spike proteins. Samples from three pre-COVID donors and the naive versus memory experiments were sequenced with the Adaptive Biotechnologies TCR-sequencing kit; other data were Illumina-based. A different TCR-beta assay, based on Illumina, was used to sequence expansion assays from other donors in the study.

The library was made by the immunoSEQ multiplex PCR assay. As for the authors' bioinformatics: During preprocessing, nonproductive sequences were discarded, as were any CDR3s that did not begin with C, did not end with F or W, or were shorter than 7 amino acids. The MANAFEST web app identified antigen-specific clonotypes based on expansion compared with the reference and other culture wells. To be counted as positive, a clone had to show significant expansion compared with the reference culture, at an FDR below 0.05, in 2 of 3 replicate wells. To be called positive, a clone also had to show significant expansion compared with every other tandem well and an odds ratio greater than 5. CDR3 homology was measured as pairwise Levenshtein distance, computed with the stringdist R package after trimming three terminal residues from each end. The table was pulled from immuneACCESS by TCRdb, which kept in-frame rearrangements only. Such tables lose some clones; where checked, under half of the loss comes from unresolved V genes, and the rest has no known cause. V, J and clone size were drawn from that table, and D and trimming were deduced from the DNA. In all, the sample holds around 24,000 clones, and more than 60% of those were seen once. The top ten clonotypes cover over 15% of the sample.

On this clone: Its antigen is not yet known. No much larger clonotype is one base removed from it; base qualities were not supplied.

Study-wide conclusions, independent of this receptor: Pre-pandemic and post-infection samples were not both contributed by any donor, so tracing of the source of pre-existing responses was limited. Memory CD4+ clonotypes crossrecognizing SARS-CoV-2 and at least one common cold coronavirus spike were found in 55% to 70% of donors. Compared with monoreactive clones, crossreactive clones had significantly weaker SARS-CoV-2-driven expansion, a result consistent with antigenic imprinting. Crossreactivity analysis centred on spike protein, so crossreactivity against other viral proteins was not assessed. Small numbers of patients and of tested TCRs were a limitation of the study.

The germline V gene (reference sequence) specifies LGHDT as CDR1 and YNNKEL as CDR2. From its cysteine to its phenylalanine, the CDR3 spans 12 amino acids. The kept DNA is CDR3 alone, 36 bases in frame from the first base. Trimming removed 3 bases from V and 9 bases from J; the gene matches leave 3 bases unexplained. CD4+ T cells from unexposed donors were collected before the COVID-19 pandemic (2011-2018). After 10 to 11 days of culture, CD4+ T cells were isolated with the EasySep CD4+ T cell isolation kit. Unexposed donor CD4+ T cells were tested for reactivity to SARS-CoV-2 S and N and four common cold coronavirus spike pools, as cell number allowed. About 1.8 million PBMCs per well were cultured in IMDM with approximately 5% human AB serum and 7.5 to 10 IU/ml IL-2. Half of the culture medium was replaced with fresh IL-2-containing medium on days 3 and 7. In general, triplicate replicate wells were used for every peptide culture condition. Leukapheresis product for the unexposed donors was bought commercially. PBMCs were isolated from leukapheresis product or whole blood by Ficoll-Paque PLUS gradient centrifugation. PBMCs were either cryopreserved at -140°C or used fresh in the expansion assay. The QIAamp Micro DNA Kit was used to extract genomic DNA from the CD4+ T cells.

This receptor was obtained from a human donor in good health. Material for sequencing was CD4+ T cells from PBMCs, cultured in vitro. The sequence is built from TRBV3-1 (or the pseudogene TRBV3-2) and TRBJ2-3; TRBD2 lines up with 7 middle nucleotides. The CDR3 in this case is CASSQGGETQYF. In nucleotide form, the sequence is TGTGCCAGCAGCCAGGGGGGGGAGACGCAGTATTTT.